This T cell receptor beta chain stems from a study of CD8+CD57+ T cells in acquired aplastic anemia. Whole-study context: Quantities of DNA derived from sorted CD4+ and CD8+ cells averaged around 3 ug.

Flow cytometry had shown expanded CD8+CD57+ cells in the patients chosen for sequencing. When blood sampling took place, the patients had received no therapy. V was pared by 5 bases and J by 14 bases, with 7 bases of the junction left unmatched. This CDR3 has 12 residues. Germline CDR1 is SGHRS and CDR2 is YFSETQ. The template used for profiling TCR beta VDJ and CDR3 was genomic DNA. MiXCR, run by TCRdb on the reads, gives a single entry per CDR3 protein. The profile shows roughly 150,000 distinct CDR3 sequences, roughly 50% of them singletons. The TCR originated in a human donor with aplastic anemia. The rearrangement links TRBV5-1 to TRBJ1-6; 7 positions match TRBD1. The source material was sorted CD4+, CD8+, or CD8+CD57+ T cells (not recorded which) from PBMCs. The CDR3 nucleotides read TGCGCCAGCAGACAGGGGTTTACAGCCCTCCACTTT. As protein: CASRQGFTALHF.